This paragraph covers one TCR beta chain sequence. The CDR3 has 14 residues. The germline CDR1 and CDR2 sequences are LGHDT and YNNKEL (reference sequence). J lost 5 bases, V lost 5 bases, and 5 bases had no gene match. These data are taken from a study of blood T cell repertoires in COVID-19. Looking at the study overall: The origin of the acute and convalescent COVID-19 samples was the United States, Italy and Spain. Nucleic acid was either cDNA or gDNA, and it came from T cells, B-cell-depleted T cells, or PBMCs.

In the authors' methods: Counts of nucleated cells, estimated from reference gene primer amplification, were obtained. Method: immunoSEQ multiplex PCR; TCRdb's copy keeps in-frame clones and lacks some. V, J and clone size are those of that table, while D and trimming were read from the DNA. The sample records under 150,000 clones, roughly 80% being singletons. The chain uses TRBV3-1 (or the pseudogene TRBV3-2) and TRBJ2-5; TRBD1 aligns across 10 bases. This TCR came from a human donor in a cohort sampled during active COVID-19. The sample comprised peripheral blood. The CDR3: CASSESDRGETQYF. The CDR3 nucleotides are TGTGCCAGCAGCGAGTCGGACAGGGGGGAGACCCAGTACTTC.